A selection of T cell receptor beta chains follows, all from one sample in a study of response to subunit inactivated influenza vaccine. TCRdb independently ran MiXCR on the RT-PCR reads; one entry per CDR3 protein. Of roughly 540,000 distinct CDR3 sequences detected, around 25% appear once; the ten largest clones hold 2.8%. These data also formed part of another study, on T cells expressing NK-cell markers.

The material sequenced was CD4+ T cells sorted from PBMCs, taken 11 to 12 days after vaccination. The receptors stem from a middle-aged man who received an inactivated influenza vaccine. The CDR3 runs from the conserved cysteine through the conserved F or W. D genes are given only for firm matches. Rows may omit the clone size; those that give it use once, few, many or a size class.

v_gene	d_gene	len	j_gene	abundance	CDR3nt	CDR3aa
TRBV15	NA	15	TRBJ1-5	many	TGTGCCACCAGCAGAGGGGGGGGCCGGAGTCAGCCCCAGCATTTT	CATSRGGGRSQPQHF
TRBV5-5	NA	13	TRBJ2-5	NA	TGTGCCAGCAGCTCCGGGTTCCAAGAGACCCAGTACTTC	CASSSGFQETQYF
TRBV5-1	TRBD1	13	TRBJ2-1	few	TGCGCCAGCAGGTGGGGACAGGACAATGAGCAGTTCTTC	CASRWGQDNEQFF
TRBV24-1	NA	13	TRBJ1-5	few	TGTGCCACCAGCCGGGCCCAGCGCCAGCCCCAGCATTTT	CATSRAQRQPQHF
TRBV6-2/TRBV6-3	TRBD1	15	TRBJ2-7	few	TGTGCCTCCACAACTCCGGGACAGAGAAACTACGAGCAGTACTTC	CASTTPGQRNYEQYF
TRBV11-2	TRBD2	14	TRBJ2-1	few	TGTGCCAGCACTACTAGCGGGGGGTGGCAGGAGCAGTTCTTC	CASTTSGGWQEQFF
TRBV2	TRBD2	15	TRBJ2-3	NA	TGTACCAGCAGTGTTGCTAGCGGTGGGGCAGATACGCAGTATTTT	CTSSVASGGADTQYF
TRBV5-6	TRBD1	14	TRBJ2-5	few	TGTGCCAGCAGCTCACAACAGGGGCAAGAGACCCAGTACTTC	CASSSQQGQETQYF
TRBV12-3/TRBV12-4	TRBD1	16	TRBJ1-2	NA	TGTGCCAGCAGAAGTAACCGGGACAGGGAGACCTATGGCTACACCTTC	CASRSNRDRETYGYTF
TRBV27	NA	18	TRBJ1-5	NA	TGTGCCAGCAGTTTATCCCCAGTCAGTACTTATAGCAATCAGCCCCAGCATTTT	CASSLSPVSTYSNQPQHF
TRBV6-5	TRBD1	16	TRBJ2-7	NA	TGTGCCAGCAGTTATGCCCGGGACAGGGGCGGTTACGAGCAGTACTTC	CASSYARDRGGYEQYF
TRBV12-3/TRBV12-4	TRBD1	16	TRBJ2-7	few	TGTGCCAGCAGTTTAGCCGGGACAGGCGGAGGATACGAGCAGTACTTC	CASSLAGTGGGYEQYF
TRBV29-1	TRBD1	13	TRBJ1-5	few	TGCAGCGTGGGACAGGATCCCAATCAGCCCCAGCATTTT	CSVGQDPNQPQHF
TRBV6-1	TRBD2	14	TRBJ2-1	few	TGTGCCAGCAGACCACTAGCGGGAGACAATGAGCAGTTCTTC	CASRPLAGDNEQFF
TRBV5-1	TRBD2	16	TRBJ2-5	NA	TGCGCCAGCAGCTTGGGAGGGAGGGCCGGCCAAGAGACCCAGTACTTC	CASSLGGRAGQETQYF
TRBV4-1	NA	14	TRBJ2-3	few	TGCGCCAGCAGGGTCCGGGGCGGGACAGATACGCAGTATTTT	CASRVRGGTDTQYF